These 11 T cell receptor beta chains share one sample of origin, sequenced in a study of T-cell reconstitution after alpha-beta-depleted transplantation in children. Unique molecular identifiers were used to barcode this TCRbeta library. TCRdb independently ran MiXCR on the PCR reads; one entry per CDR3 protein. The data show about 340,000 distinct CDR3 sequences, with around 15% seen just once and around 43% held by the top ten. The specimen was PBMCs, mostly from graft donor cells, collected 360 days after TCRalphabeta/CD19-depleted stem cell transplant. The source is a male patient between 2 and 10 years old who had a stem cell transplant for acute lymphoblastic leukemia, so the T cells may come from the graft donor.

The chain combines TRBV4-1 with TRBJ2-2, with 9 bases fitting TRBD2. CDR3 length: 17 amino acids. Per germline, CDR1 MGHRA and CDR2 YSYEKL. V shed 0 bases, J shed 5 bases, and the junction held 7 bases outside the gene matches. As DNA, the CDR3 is TGCGCCAGCAGCCAAGAGAGGGTAGCGGGAGTAACCGGGGAGCTGTTTTTT. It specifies CASSQERVAGVTGELFF.

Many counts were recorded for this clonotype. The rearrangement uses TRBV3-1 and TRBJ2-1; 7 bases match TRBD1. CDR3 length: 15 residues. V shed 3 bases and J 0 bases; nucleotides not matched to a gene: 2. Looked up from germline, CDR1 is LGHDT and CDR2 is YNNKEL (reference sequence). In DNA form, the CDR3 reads TGTGCCAGCAGCCAGGACAGGTCCTCCTACAATGAGCAGTTCTTC. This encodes CASSQDRSSYNEQFF.

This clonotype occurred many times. Here the CDR3 DNA reads TGTGCCAGCAGTCTTGGTGGGTTGGCCTACGAGCAGTACTTC. Protein: CASSLGGLAYEQYF. The rearrangement links TRBV12-3 or TRBV12-4 to TRBJ2-7; D gene unclear. Trimming shortened V by 5 bases and J by 2 bases, and 13 bases separated the two germline ends. CDR3 length: 14 residues.

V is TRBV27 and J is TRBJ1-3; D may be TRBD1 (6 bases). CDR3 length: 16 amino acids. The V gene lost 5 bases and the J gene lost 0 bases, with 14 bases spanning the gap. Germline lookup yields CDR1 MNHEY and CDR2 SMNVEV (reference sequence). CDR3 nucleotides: TGTGCCAGCAGTCCGAGCAGGGGAGACTCTGGAAACACCATATATTTT. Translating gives CASSPSRGDSGNTIYF.

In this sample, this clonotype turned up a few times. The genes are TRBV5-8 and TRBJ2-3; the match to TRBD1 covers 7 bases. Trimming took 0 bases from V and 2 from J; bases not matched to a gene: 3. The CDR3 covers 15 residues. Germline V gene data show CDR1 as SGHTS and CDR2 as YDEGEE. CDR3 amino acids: CASSLGQGITDTQYF. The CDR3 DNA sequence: TGTGCCAGCAGCTTGGGACAGGGCATCACAGATACGCAGTATTTT.

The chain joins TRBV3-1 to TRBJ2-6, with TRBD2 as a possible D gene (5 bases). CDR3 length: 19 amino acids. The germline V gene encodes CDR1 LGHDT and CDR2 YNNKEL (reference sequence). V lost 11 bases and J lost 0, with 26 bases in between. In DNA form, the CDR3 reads TGTGCCCTCAGTCCAGAGACCGGGATCCTATACTCTGGGGCCAACGTCCTGACTTTC. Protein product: CALSPETGILYSGANVLTF.

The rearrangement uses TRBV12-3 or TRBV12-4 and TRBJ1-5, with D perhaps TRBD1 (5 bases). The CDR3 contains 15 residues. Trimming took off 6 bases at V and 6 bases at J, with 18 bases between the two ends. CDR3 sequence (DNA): TGTGCCAGCAGCCTAGGGACCTTGAGTACTCAGCCCCAGCATTTT. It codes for CASSLGTLSTQPQHF.

This CDR3 is CASSKAPGGGLAEAFF. DNA of the CDR3: TGTGCCAGCAGCAAAGCCCCAGGAGGGGGGCTCGCTGAAGCTTTCTTT. The chain employs TRBV21-1 and TRBJ1-1; the table's D gene call, TRBD1, was not cross checked with the DNA. TRBV21-1 is labeled a pseudogene. There are 16 residues in the CDR3.

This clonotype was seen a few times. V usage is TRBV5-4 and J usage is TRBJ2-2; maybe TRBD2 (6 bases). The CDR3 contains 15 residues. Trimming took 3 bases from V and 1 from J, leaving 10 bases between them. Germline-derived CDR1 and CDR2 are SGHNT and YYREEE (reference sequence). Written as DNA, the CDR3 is TGTGCCAGCAGCTCGGGGCGGGGGAACACCGGGGAGCTGTTTTTT. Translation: CASSSGRGNTGELFF. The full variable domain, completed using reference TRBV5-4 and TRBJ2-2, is ETGVTQSPTHLIKTRGQQVTLRCSSQSGHNTVSWYQQALGQGPQFIFQYYREEENGRGNFPPRFSGLQFPNYSSELNVNALELDDSALYLCASSSGRGNTGELFFGEGSRLTVL.

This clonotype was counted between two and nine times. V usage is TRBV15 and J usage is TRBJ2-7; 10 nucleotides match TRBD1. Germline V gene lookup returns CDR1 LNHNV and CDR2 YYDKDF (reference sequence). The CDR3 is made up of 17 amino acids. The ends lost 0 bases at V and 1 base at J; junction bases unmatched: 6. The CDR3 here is CATSRDKGQGFSYEQYF. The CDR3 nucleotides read TGTGCCACCAGCAGAGATAAGGGACAGGGGTTTTCCTACGAGCAGTACTTC.

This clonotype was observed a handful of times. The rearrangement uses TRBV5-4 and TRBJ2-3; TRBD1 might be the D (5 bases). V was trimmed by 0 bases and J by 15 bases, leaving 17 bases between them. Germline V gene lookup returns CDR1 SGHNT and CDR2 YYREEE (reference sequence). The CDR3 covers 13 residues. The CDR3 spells CASSLALDNTPYF. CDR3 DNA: TGTGCCAGCAGCTTGGCTTTGGACAATACGCCCTATTTT. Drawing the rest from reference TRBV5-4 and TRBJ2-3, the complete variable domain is ETGVTQSPTHLIKTRGQQVTLRCSSQSGHNTVSWYQQALGQGPQFIFQYYREEENGRGNFPPRFSGLQFPNYSSELNVNALELDDSALYLCASSLALDNTPYFGPGTRLTVL.